The rows below give T cell receptor beta chains drawn from one sample of a study of blood T cell repertoires in COVID-19. Libraries were prepared by immunoSEQ multiplex PCR; TCRdb keeps only in-frame clonotypes and omits some of them. The profile covers about 130,000 clones, with around 83% appearing a single time and 18% taken by the ten largest. The sample consisted of PBMCs or T cells enriched from blood (not recorded which). The receptors come from a man aged 25-45 years who had recovered from COVID-19. Each CDR3 is given with its conserved first and last residue. Fields, in order: J gene, V gene, CDR3 protein.

>TRBJ2-3|TRBV29-1
CSVARGTSGVRRFTDTQYF
>TRBJ1-5|TRBV19
CASSRDRNNQPQHF
>TRBJ1-2|TRBV5-5
CASSLRRGQPFYGYTF
>TRBJ1-2|TRBV10-3
CAISDGNYGYTF
>TRBJ1-1|TRBV27
CASSLSAGQGWVEAFF
>TRBJ1-3|TRBV28
CATLREAGNTIYF
>TRBJ1-2|TRBV5-4
CASSWSRGGARGYTF
>TRBJ1-2|TRBV7-9
CASSFGGGGYTF
>TRBJ1-3|TRBV19
CASSIEGRSNGNTIYF
>TRBJ2-2|TRBV9
CASSAPEGLAGVWTGELFF
>TRBJ1-2|TRBV11-2
CASSLDLSGDGYTF
>TRBJ2-1|TRBV5-1
CASRDLSGDLNEQFF
>TRBJ1-6|TRBV5-4
CASQGHNSPLHF
>TRBJ2-2|TRBV9
CASSGGLANTGELFF
>TRBJ2-2|TRBV9
CASSVALGTINTGELFF
>TRBJ1-2|TRBV5-1
CASSLGLGTGETGYTF
>TRBJ1-1|TRBV3-1/TRBV3-2
CASSQRENTEAFF
>TRBJ1-5|TRBV2
CASSLMTGGDQPQHF
>TRBJ2-7|TRBV10-2
CASSEQPYEQYF
>TRBJ2-5|TRBV2
CASSDDRAETQYF
>TRBJ1-2|TRBV29-1
CSGYSPNYGYTF
>TRBJ2-1|TRBV5-8
CATRIRGSSYNEQFF
>TRBJ1-1|TRBV19
CASFTGNTEAFF
>TRBJ1-1|TRBV4-2
CASSQGSRQPDTEAFF
>TRBJ2-5|TRBV5-6
CASSLASRTSQETQYF
>TRBJ1-1|TRBV29-1
CSVVQGAHANTEAFF
>TRBJ2-5|TRBV19
CASNLAGGGQETQYF
>TRBJ1-1|TRBV7-6
CASSLGTGAMNTEAFF
>TRBJ2-3|TRBV5-4
CASSPRTGATDTQYF
>TRBJ1-1|TRBV7-9
CASSLQANTEAFF
>TRBJ1-5|TRBV27
CASSLGVGNQPQHF
>TRBJ2-1|TRBV28
CASSGGSYNEQFF
>TRBJ2-7|TRBV27
CASGAGTGGYEQYF
>TRBJ2-2|TRBV5-1
CASSLEGGVTGELFF
>TRBJ2-7|TRBV6-5
CASSFAGGPSEQYF
>TRBJ1-5|TRBV15
CATSRDWGVEQPQHF
>TRBJ2-5|TRBV19
CASNGRGSSQETQYF
>TRBJ2-5|TRBV5-1
CASSLVGGPQETQYF
>TRBJ1-1|TRBV28
CASSTPTAKNTEAFF
>TRBJ1-1|TRBV4-1
CASSRRDLQDTEAFF
>TRBJ2-2|TRBV25-1
CATPQGWHTGELFF
>TRBJ1-1|TRBV7-2
CASRRTGGGFYTEAFF
>TRBJ2-2|TRBV10-1
CASSDMRFTGELFF
>TRBJ2-5|TRBV7-8
CASSIRTGQSKTQYF
>TRBJ2-1|TRBV7-2
CASSPISWEALYNEQFF
>TRBJ2-7|TRBV5-1
CASSLGQGFKGEEQYF
>TRBJ2-5|TRBV9
CASSPTPDRFGGTQYF
>TRBJ2-7|TRBV5-1
CASSLAQDEQYF
>TRBJ1-2|TRBV18
CASSPGTGSPNYGYTF
>TRBJ2-5|TRBV7-6
CASSLGATSVETQYF
>TRBJ2-5|TRBV7-9
CASSFLETQYF
>TRBJ1-5|TRBV19
CASRSGTGKGDRPQHF
>TRBJ1-1|TRBV7-9
CASSLDGGFMNTEAFF
>TRBJ1-2|TRBV7-9
CASSFGTALNYGYTF
>TRBJ2-4|TRBV5-6
CASSLWSSGGPFAKNIQYF